These 16 T cell receptor beta chains share one sample of origin, sequenced in a study of esophageal squamous cell carcinoma under preoperative chemotherapy. Time point of the sample: after preoperative PTX-NDP chemotherapy. In TCRdb, the PCR reads were re-called with MiXCR into one record per CDR3 protein. The data contain about 32,000 distinct CDR3 sequences, approximately 51% of them singletons. This sample was taken from a patient given preoperative chemotherapy. The receptors were gathered from a human donor with esophageal squamous cell carcinoma. The donor label of this sample is uncertain.

This clonotype has only a few counts. V and J are TRBV5-6 and TRBJ2-6; tentative D call: TRBD1 (5 bases). Between the trimmed V and J ends, which lost 2 bases and 0 bases, there was a span of 6 bases. Germline CDR1 and CDR2: SGHDT and YYEEEE. This CDR3 is built from 15 residues. CDR3 sequence (DNA): TGTGCCAGCAGCTTTGACAGCTCTGGGGCCAACGTCCTGACTTTC. It yields the protein CASSFDSSGANVLTF.

With respect to this clonotype: One junction end disagrees with the germline gene, perhaps due to a read error. The rearrangement uses TRBV7-2 and TRBJ2-4; no reliable D call. The CDR3 length is 14 residues. Germline CDR1 is SGHTA and CDR2 is FQGNSA. The CDR3 DNA reads as TGTGCGGGGATCTGCGGCCGTGCCCAAAACATCCAGTACTTC. It is translated as CAGICGRAQNIQYF.

As regards this clonotype: A read error may account for a junction end that differs from germline. The chain carries TRBV7-8 and TRBJ2-2; no clear D. The CDR3 contains 16 residues. Germline V gene lookup returns CDR1 SGHVS and CDR2 FQNEAQ. The CDR3 DNA sequence: TGTGCCGGCCTGCGCCTACGGGCTGCGAGCACAGAGGCGCTGTATTTT. Translation: CAGLRLRAASTEALYF.

Comment on this clonotype: The junction and the germline gene differ at one end; a read error may be behind it. The chain couples TRBV7-2 to TRBJ2-5; 8 nucleotides align to TRBD2. Germline values: CDR1 SGHTA, CDR2 FQGNSA. CDR3 length: 15 amino acids. The CDR3 is CGGGTGGRGQDTQYF. The DNA for the CDR3 is TGTGGCGGGGGGACTGGCGGGCGGGGCCAAGACACCCAGTACTTC.

The chain couples TRBV12-3 or TRBV12-4 to TRBJ2-1; D not certain. This CDR3 spans 12 amino acids. Trimming took off 2 bases at V and 10 bases at J, with 9 bases between the two ends. CDR3 DNA: TGTGCCAGCAGTTTACGCCGACGGGAGCAGTTCTTC. This encodes CASSLRRREQFF.

The gene calls are TRBV10-3 and TRBJ2-1; a weak D match, TRBD2 (5 bases). This CDR3 is 15 amino acids long. Looked up from germline, CDR1 is ENHRY and CDR2 is SYGVKD. V was shortened by 10 bases and J by 0 bases, with 16 bases between the two germline ends. The CDR3 loop reads CATQAERASYNEQFF. The CDR3 DNA sequence: TGTGCCACCCAGGCCGAGAGGGCCTCCTACAATGAGCAGTTCTTC.

The chain is built from TRBV11-3 and TRBJ2-6, with a possible D match to TRBD1 (5 bases). Per germline, CDR1 SGHNT and CDR2 YENEEA. The CDR3 totals 16 residues. V gave up 2 bases and J gave up 18 bases, with 26 bases separating them. For the CDR3, the DNA is TGTGCCAGCAGCTTACGAACGGTCTCTGGGGCCTACGTGCAGACTTTC. Protein product: CASSLRTVSGAYVQTF.

This clonotype was observed a few times. This rearrangement joins TRBV4-1 to TRBJ2-7, with TRBD1 identical over 9 bases. The J segment lost 3 bases and the V segment lost 3 bases, leaving 3 bases of the junction unmatched. The germline CDR1 and CDR2 sequences are MGHRA and YSYEKL. CDR3 length equals 14 residues. CDR3 loop: CASSQPGQGYEQYF. The CDR3 DNA sequence: TGCGCCAGCAGCCAGCCGGGACAGGGCTACGAGCAGTACTTC.

The chain employs TRBV6-1 and TRBJ2-2; D not resolved. The CDR3 length is 13 residues. Trimming took 7 bases from V and 5 from J, leaving 11 bases between them. Germline-derived CDR1 and CDR2 are MNHNS and SASEGT. The CDR3 DNA follows: TGTGCCAGCAAGGAAGGTCCAACCGGGGAGCTGTTTTTT. This sequence encodes CASKEGPTGELFF.

The table lists this clonotype with a few counts. The V call is TRBV7-6, the J call TRBJ2-2; no reliable D call. The CDR3 extends over 15 amino acids. The V gene's germline CDR1 is SGHVS and CDR2 FNYEAQ. Trimming cost V 0 bases and J 2 bases, with 7 bases left between them. CDR3 sequence (DNA): TGTGCCAGCAGCTTAGCGGGCGTTAACACCGGGGAGCTGTTTTTT. Residues: CASSLAGVNTGELFF.

This clonotype was found many times. CDR3: CASSITSGRTDTQYF. Here the CDR3 DNA reads TGTGCCAGCAGCATAACTAGCGGCCGCACAGATACGCAGTATTTT. The V and J genes are TRBV7-2 and TRBJ2-3; 8 bases map to TRBD2. Trimming cost V 5 bases and J 1 base; bases outside gene matches: 5. This CDR3 contains 15 residues. The germline V gene encodes CDR1 SGHTA and CDR2 FQGNSA.

V and J are TRBV4-3 and TRBJ2-1, with D maybe TRBD1 (5 bases). The length of the CDR3 is 15 residues. Germline V gives CDR1 LGHNA, CDR2 YSLEER. Trimming removed 0 bases from V and 4 bases from J, with 10 bases in between. The CDR3 DNA follows: TGCGCCAGCAGCCAAGAGGGGCTCGGATACAATGAGCAGTTCTTC. Encoded protein: CASSQEGLGYNEQFF.

In its sample, this clonotype ranks as medium-sized. The chain uses TRBV7-2 and TRBJ2-5, with 10 bases fitting TRBD2. Trimming cost V 2 bases and J 4 bases; bases outside gene matches: 7. The CDR3 is 16 amino acids. Germline values: CDR1 SGHTA, CDR2 FQGNSA. The CDR3 region has the DNA TGTGCCAGCAGCTTAATGGCTAGCGGGGGATCAGAGACCCAGTACTTC. It specifies CASSLMASGGSETQYF.

As regards this clonotype: The junction shows a germline mismatch at one end, possibly a read error. The chain joins TRBV12-3 or TRBV12-4 to TRBJ2-4, with D possibly being TRBD1 or TRBD2 (5 bases each). This CDR3 contains 16 residues. For the CDR3, the DNA is TGTGCGAGCAGCACTTCGGGGCTGGGAGCCAAAGACACTCAGTACTTC. It is translated as CASSTSGLGAKDTQYF.

The chain combines TRBV10-3 with TRBJ2-4; D is perhaps TRBD1 (5 bases). The DNA end is a closer match to TRBJ2-5, so the J assignment may be wrong. Germline loops: CDR1 ENHRY, CDR2 SYGVKD. The CDR3 consists of 14 residues. CDR3 residues: CAGRCGRAQETQYF. CDR3 DNA: TGTGCGGGGCGCTGCGGCCGAGCCCAAGAGACCCAGTACTTC.

This clonotype was counted only a few times. The V gene is TRBV7-6, the J gene TRBJ2-3, with TRBD2 matching 8 bases. The DNA end favors TRBJ2-5, so the J call may be wrong. Looked up from germline, CDR1 is SGHVS and CDR2 is FNYEAQ. The CDR3 contains 14 residues. This chain's CDR3 is CASSSGGDTDTQYF. As DNA, the CDR3 is TGTGCCAGCAGCTCGGGGGGGGACACAGATACCCAGTACTTC.